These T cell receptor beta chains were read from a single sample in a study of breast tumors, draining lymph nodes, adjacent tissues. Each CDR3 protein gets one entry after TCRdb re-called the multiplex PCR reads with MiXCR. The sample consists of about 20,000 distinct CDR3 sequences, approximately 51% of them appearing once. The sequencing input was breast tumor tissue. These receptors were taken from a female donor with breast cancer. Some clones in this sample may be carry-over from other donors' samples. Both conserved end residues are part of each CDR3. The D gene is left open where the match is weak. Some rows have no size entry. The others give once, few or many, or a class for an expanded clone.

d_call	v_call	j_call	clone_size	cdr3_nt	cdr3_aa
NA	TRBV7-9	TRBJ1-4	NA	TGTGCCAGCAGCTTAGGGGAGGGTGGCTCTGAAAAACTGTTTTTT	CASSLGEGGSEKLFF
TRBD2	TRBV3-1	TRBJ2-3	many	TGTGCCAGCAGACTAGCGGGAGGGGGGCAAGATACGCAGTATTTT	CASRLAGGGQDTQYF
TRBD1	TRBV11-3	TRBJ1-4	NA	TGTGCCAGCAGCCCGGCGGGACAGGGGCTAGCAGCGTTGGAAAAACTGTTTTTT	CASSPAGQGLAALEKLFF
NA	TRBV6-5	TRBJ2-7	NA	TGTGCCAGCGGTTCCGGCGGGTGGGACGAGCAGTACTTC	CASGSGGWDEQYF
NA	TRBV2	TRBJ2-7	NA	TGTGCCAGCAGTGAAAGTATCTACGAGCAGTACTTC	CASSESIYEQYF
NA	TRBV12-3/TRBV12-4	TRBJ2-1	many	TGTGCCAGCAGCATCGGGGGTGAGCAGTTCTTC	CASSIGGEQFF
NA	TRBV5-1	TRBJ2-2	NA	TGCGCCAGCAGCTTGCTCGACGGGGCGAACACCGGGGAGCTGTTTTTT	CASSLLDGANTGELFF
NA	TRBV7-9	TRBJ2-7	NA	TGTGCCAGCAGCTTAGCGGGGGGCCCTACCTACGAGCAGCACTTT	CASSLAGGPTYEQHF
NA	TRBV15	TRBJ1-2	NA	TGTGCCACCAGCAGAGATAAAGGGATAGGAGGCTACACCTTC	CATSRDKGIGGYTF
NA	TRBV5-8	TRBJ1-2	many	TGTGCCAGCAGCTCCATCACCTACTATGGCTACACCTTC	CASSSITYYGYTF
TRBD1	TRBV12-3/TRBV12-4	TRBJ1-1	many	TGTGCCAGCAGTCCAGGGGGGAAGAACACTGAAGCTTTCTTT	CASSPGGKNTEAFF
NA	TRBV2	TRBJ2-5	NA	TGTGCCAGCAGTGAATTGGGTGGGGGCCTAGAGACCCAGTACTTC	CASSELGGGLETQYF
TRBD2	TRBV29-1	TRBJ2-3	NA	TGCAGCGTTGTGCTAGCGGGAGCGATGGATACGCAGTATTTT	CSVVLAGAMDTQYF
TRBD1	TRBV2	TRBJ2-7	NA	TGTGCCAGCAGTCAGACAGGGGGCAGGAGGTGGAGGGAGCAGTACTTC	CASSQTGGRRWREQYF
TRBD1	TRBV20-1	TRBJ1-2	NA	TGCAGTGCTAGAACGGGACAGGGAGGCGGCTACACCTTC	CSARTGQGGGYTF
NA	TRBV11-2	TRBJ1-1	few	TGTGCCAGCAGCTTAGGGTTTGAAGCTTTCTTT	CASSLGFEAFF
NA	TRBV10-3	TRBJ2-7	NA	TGTGCCATCAGTGAGCCTTACCAAGGGACCAAAGGCGAGCAGTACTTC	CAISEPYQGTKGEQYF
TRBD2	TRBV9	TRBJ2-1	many	TGTGCCAGCAGCGAGTCTCCGGGAGGGGCGGGTAATGAGCAGTTCTTC	CASSESPGGAGNEQFF
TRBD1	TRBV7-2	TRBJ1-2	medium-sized	TGTGCCAGCAGCTTAGGGACAGGGGCCCGCTATGGCTACACCTTC	CASSLGTGARYGYTF
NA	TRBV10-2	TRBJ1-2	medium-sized	TGCGCCAGCAGTGAGTTTAGGGGAGATAGTAACTATGGCTACACCTTC	CASSEFRGDSNYGYTF
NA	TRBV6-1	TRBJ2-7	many	TGTGCCAGCAAAGGGTCCTACGAGCAGTACTTC	CASKGSYEQYF
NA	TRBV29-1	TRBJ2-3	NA	TGCAGCGTTGGAGGGAGAGGCACAGATACGCAGTATTTT	CSVGGRGTDTQYF
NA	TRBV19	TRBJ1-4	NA	TGTGCCAGTAGTCTGCAGGCCCCCATCCGGGAAAAACTGTTTTTT	CASSLQAPIREKLFF
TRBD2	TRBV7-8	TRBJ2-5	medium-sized	TGTGCCAGCAGCTTACGTGGACTAGCGGGAGGGCCTGATTCCGAGACCCAGTACTTC	CASSLRGLAGGPDSETQYF
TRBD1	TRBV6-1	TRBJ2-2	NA	TGTGCCACCCCCCGTTACGGACCAGGGGGGCTGTTTTTT	CATPRYGPGGLFF
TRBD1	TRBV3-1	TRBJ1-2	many	TGTGCCAGCAGCCAAGTATCTGACAGGGTTGTGTCAGGCTACACCTTC	CASSQVSDRVVSGYTF
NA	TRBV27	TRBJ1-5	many	TGTGCCAGCAAACAGGGCGGTCAGCCCCAGCATTTT	CASKQGGQPQHF
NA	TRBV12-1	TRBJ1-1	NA	TGTGCCAGCAGCGATGAATTCGAGACAAACCCTGAAGCTTTCTTT	CASSDEFETNPEAFF
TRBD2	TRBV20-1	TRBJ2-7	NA	TGCAGTGCTGGGACTAGCGGGTACTACGAGCAGTACTTC	CSAGTSGYYEQYF
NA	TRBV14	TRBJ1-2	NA	TGTGCCAGCAGCCCCGGAGGCGGGGAAAACTATGGCTACACCTTC	CASSPGGGENYGYTF
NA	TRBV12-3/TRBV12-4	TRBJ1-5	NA	TGTGCCAGCAGTTGGGGACGGGGTCTGAGCAATCAGCCCCAGCATTTT	CASSWGRGLSNQPQHF
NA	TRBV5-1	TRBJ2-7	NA	TGCGCCAGCAGCTTGGCAGGGGATTTCCACGAGCAGTACTTC	CASSLAGDFHEQYF
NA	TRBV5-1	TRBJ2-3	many	TGCGCCAGCAGCTTGCAGCTTCCCACAGATACGCAGTATTTT	CASSLQLPTDTQYF
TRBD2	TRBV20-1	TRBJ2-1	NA	TGCAGGGAGGGGATACTAGCGGGAAACGCCTACAATGAGCAGTTCTTC	CREGILAGNAYNEQFF
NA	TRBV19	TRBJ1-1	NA	TGTGCCAGTAGTTCCGAGGGGGGTGCCGAAGCTTTCTTT	CASSSEGGAEAFF
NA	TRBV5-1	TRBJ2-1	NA	TGCGCCAGCAGCTTAACAGATACGCAGTTCTTC	CASSLTDTQFF
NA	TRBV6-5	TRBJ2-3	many	TGTGCCAGCAGTCACTCGATTCAGAGAACAGATACGCAGTATTTT	CASSHSIQRTDTQYF
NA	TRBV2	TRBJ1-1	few	TGTGCCAGCAGTAGAAGTACGAGTGAAGCTTTCTTT	CASSRSTSEAFF
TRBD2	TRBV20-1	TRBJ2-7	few	TGCAGTGCGGAAGGACTAGCGGGAGGTAGGGAGCAGTACTTC	CSAEGLAGGREQYF
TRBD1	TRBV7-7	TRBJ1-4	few	TGTGCTAGCAGTCCCGGACAGGGAAATGAAAAACTGTTTTTT	CASSPGQGNEKLFF